This TCR beta chain originates from a study of T cell responses to AZD1222 COVID-19 vaccine. Points on this clone: Its specificity is not known.

General study findings and limits: Targets within unmutated variant regions were reportedly found for nearly half of spike-specific TCRs. With two AZD1222 doses given, Spike-specific TCR breadth and depth both rose. Possibly, clonal diversity was underestimated; donors were largely white British and included more females. Spike regions recognized by vaccine-associated CD4 TCRs spanned the protein, led by 160-218 and 743-854.

Sequencing was performed with immunoSEQ multiplex PCR; in TCRdb, only in-frame clones are kept and a portion is missing. Of 100,000 to 120,000 clones in the sample, around 92% were seen once. This receptor was taken from an adult in good health. Material: peripheral blood, obtained on day 0 of AZD1222 vaccination.

The CDR3 loop is CASSPLGGVLYEQYF. CDR3 sequence (DNA): TGTGCCAGCAGCCCTTTAGGAGGGGTCCTCTACGAGCAGTACTTC. The chain is built from TRBV7-9 and TRBJ2-7; D perhaps matches TRBD2 (6 bases). The V gene lost 5 bases and the J gene lost 3 bases, with 17 bases spanning the gap. The germline V gene has CDR1 SEHNR and CDR2 FQNEAQ (reference sequence). The CDR3 length is 15 residues.